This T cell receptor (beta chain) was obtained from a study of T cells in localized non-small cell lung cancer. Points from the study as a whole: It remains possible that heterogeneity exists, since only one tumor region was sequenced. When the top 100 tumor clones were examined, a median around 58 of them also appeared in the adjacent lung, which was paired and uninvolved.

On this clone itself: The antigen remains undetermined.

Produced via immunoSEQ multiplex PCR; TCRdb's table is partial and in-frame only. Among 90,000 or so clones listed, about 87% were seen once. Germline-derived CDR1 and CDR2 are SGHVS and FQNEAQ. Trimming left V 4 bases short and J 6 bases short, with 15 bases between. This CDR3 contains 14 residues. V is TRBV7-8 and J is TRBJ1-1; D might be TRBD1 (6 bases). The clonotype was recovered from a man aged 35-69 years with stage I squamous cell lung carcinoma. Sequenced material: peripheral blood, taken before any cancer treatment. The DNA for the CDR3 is TGTGCCAGCAGCTCGCCAGGACAGATGGCTGAAGCTTTCTTT. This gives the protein CASSSPGQMAEAFF.